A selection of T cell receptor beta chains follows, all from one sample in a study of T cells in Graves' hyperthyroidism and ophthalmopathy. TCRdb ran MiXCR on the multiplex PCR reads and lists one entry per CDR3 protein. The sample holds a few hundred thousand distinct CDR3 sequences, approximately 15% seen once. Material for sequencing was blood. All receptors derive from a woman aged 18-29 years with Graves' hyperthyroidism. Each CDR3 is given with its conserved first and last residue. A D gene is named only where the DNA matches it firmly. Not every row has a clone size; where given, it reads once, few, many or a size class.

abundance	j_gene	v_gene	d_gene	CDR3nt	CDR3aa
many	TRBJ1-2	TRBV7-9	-	TGTGCCAGCAGCTTAAGGGATTCGGATGGCTACACCTTC	CASSLRDSDGYTF
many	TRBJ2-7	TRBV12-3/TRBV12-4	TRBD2	TGTGCCAGCAGTTTGCTGGGACTAGCGGTTGACGAGCAGTACTTC	CASSLLGLAVDEQYF
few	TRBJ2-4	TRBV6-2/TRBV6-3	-	TGTGCCAGCAGTGGGGGGGGCGGGGAAAACATTCAGTACTTC	CASSGGGGENIQYF
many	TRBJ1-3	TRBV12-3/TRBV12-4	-	TGTGCCAGCACCACGGACGAACGTGGAGACACCATATATTTT	CASTTDERGDTIYF
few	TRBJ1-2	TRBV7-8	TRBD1	TGTGCCAGCAGCTTGACGAGGGACAGTTCCAACTATGGCTACACCTTC	CASSLTRDSSNYGYTF
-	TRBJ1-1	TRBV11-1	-	TGTGCCAGCAGCCGTCAGGAAGGACGGAGGAACACTGAAGCTTTCTTT	CASSRQEGRRNTEAFF
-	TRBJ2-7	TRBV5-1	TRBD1	TGCGCCAGCAGGATCGGACAGGCCTCCTACGAGCAGTACTTC	CASRIGQASYEQYF
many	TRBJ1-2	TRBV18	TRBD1	TGTGCCAGCTCACCCCGCGACAGGGGGCGTCCCAACTATGGCTACACCTTC	CASSPRDRGRPNYGYTF
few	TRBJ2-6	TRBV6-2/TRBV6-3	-	TGTGCCAGCAGTTCCCCCCGGGCGGCAAAAAGCTCTGGGGCCAACGTCCTGACTTTC	CASSSPRAAKSSGANVLTF
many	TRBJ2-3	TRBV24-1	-	TGTGCCACCAGTGATCTCATGGGGGTTGCAGATACGCAGTATTTT	CATSDLMGVADTQYF
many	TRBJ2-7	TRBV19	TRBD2	TGTGCCAGTAGTATAGAGGGACTAGCGGGAGGCTACTCCTACGAGCAGTACTTC	CASSIEGLAGGYSYEQYF
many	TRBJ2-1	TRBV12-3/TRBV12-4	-	TGTGCCAGCGGAGGGAGAGGCCTTGAGGACAATGAGCAGTTCTTC	CASGGRGLEDNEQFF
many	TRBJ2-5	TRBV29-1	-	TGCAGCGTTGATAGGCAACAACAAGAGACCCAGTACTTC	CSVDRQQQETQYF
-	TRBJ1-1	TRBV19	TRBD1	TGTGCCAGTAGTGGGCGGACAGGGGGTTTCACTGAAGCTTTCTTT	CASSGRTGGFTEAFF
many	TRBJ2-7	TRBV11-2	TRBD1	TGTGCCAGCAGCCCAGGAGACAGGGGGGCTTACGAGCAGTACTTC	CASSPGDRGAYEQYF
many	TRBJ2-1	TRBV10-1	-	TGCGCCAGCAGTGTAGCGGAATACAATGAGCAGTTCTTC	CASSVAEYNEQFF
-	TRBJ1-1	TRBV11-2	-	TGTGCCAGCAGCTACGAGAACACTGAAGCTTTCTTT	CASSYENTEAFF
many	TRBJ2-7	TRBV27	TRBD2	TGTGCCAGCAGTTTATGGGGGACTAGCGGGAGGTTTGACGAGCAGTACTTC	CASSLWGTSGRFDEQYF
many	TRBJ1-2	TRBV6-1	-	TGTGCCAGCAGTTACGACTCGGTGGACGAGGATGGCTACACCTTC	CASSYDSVDEDGYTF
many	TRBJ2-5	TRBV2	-	TGTGCCAGCAGGGATCTAAGCTCGAATATACAAGAGACCCAGTACTTC	CASRDLSSNIQETQYF
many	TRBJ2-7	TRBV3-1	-	TGTGCCAGCAGCTCAGGCGGGTCTGCGACCTACGAGCAGTACTTC	CASSSGGSATYEQYF
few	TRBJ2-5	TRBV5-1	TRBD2	TGCGCCAGCAGCATCGAGCGGGACCGGCTCCAAGAGACCCAGTACTTC	CASSIERDRLQETQYF
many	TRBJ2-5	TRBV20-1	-	TGCAGTGCTAGAGTGGGGAGCGTTCCGGTAAAGACCCAGTACTTC	CSARVGSVPVKTQYF
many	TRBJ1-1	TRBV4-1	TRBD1	TGCGCCAGCAGCCAAGATCGGGACAGGGCGTTCACTGAAGCTTTCTTT	CASSQDRDRAFTEAFF
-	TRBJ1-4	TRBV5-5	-	TGTGCCAGCAGCTCACGGGGGACACCTAATGAAAAACTGTTTTTT	CASSSRGTPNEKLFF
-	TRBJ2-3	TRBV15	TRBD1	TGTGCCACCAGCAGAGAGGGGCAGGGGGCATATACGCAGTATTTT	CATSREGQGAYTQYF
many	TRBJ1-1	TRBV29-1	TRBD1	TGCAGCGTCCTCAAGCTCCGGGACAGGGTATCCGCTTTCTTT	CSVLKLRDRVSAFF